This TCR beta chain was profiled in a study of blood T cells in healthy people across ages. Study results and limitations: Per million T cells, the diversity of TCR beta decreased roughly linearly as age advanced.

Combining a sample-barcoded 5' primer with a J-beta primer mix, a second PCR ran for about 6 to 11 cycles. In TCRdb, the 5' RACE reads were re-called with MiXCR into one record per CDR3 protein. The data show some 710,000 distinct CDR3 sequences, 35% to 60% seen once. As to this clonotype: What it binds is not known. At one of its ends the junction is not consistent with the germline gene, which may arise from a read error.

Whenever a sample was processed, at least 7 million PBMCs were isolated. Total RNA amounts of at least 6 micrograms were extracted per sample. Germline values: CDR1 MDHEN, CDR2 SYDVKM. The CDR3 length is 17 residues. The specimen was blood. The sequence was collected from an older man in good health. V gene TRBV28 combines with J gene TRBJ1-4; D is ambiguous. In nucleotides, the CDR3 is TGTGCTTCCTCCGGACGGACCCAGATTGCAACTAATGACAAACTGTTTTTT. Its protein product is CASSGRTQIATNDKLFF.